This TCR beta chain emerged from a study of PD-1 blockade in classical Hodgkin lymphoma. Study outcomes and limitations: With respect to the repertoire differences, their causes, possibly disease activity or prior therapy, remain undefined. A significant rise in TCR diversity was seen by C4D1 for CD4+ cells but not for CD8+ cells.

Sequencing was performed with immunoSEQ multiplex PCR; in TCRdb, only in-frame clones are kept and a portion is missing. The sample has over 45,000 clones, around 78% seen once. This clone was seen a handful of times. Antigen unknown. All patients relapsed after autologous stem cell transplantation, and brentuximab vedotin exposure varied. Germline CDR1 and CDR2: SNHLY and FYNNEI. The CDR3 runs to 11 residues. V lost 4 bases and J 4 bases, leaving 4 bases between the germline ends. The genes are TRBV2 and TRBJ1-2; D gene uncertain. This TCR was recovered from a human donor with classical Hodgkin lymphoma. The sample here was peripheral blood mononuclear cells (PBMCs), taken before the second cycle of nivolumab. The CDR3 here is CASSVVYGYTF. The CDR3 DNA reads TGTGCCAGCAGTGTAGTCTATGGCTACACCTTC.